Listed here are 2 T cell receptor beta chains from one sample, sequenced in a study of blood T cell repertoires in COVID-19. Clones were read by immunoSEQ multiplex PCR, and TCRdb kept only the in-frame ones, dropping some. The repertoire holds about 220,000 clones, with approximately 90% as singletons. The sequenced sample consisted of peripheral blood. These receptors originate from a man between 40 and 49 years old with acute or convalescent COVID-19.

V usage is TRBV27 and J usage is TRBJ2-7; the D gene is possibly TRBD1 (6 bases). The CDR3 is 15 residues long. Germline CDR1 reads MNHEY; CDR2 reads SMNVEV (reference sequence). The V gene lost 5 bases and the J gene lost 4 bases, with 18 bases spanning the gap. This CDR3 reads CASSPLGAILYEQYF. The CDR3 DNA reads as TGTGCCAGCAGTCCCTTGGGGGCGATACTATACGAGCAGTACTTC.

This chain uses TRBV7-2 with TRBJ2-3; TRBD2 might be the D (6 bases). The CDR3 has 14 residues. Trimming removed 1 base from V and 6 bases from J, with 11 bases in between. CDR1 is SGHTA and CDR2 is FQGNSA in the germline V gene. CDR3 bases: TGTGCCAGCAGCTTAGGTGCGGGGCTTGATACGCAGTATTTT. Its protein product is CASSLGAGLDTQYF.